The 29 T cell receptor beta chains below were found in one sample sequenced in a study of CD8+ T cells in alopecia areata. It was cDNA, reverse transcribed from extracted RNA, that served as the sequencing template. Measured with immunoSEQ multiplex PCR; TCRdb has only the in-frame clones, and not every one. The table has approximately 300,000 clones, 58% seen once. Noted treatment: oral pan-JAK inhibitor, 5-10 mg twice daily. Sample: CD4+ T cells sorted from blood, taken at week 24, from a patient treated with tofacitinib. The source is a human donor with alopecia areata.

V is TRBV30 and J is TRBJ2-1, with D unresolved. Germline CDR1 and CDR2: GTSNPN and SVGIG (reference sequence). Trimming took off 3 bases at V and 6 bases at J, with 9 bases between the two ends. The CDR3 extends over 12 amino acids. CDR3 residues: CAWRPRGNEQFF. CDR3 nucleotides: TGTGCCTGGAGACCGCGTGGCAATGAGCAGTTCTTC.

A few counts support this clone. The J gene is TRBJ1-6, the V gene TRBV9; unclear D gene. V lost 3 bases to trimming and J lost 3 bases, with 10 bases between them. CDR1 is SGDLS, CDR2 YYNGEE, per germline. The CDR3 covers 15 residues. CDR3 amino acids: CASSAEPVYNSPLHF. The CDR3 DNA reads as TGTGCCAGCAGCGCTGAACCCGTCTATAATTCACCCCTCCACTTT.

This chain links TRBV29-1 with TRBJ2-6; D not resolved. The CDR3 runs to 15 residues. V lost 6 bases and J 1 base, leaving 13 bases between the germline ends. Germline V gives CDR1 SQVTM, CDR2 ANQGSEA. The CDR3 DNA reads TGCAGCGTGGCCCGAAGGGTATCTGGGGCCAACGTCCTGACTTTC. Encoded protein: CSVARRVSGANVLTF.

The gene calls are TRBV5-4 and TRBJ1-3, with TRBD1 as a possible D gene (6 bases). CDR3 length: 15 amino acids. Trimming removed 0 bases at V and 1 base at J, with 8 bases between. Germline assignment: CDR1 SGHNT and CDR2 YYREEE (reference sequence). In DNA form, the CDR3 reads TGTGCCAGCAGCTTGGGGACAGAGTCTGGAAACACCATATATTTT. Residues: CASSLGTESGNTIYF.

This clone has a single count. The chain has TRBV9 and TRBJ1-1, with a possible D match to TRBD1 (5 bases). Trimming removed 0 bases at V and 5 bases at J, with 11 bases between. This CDR3 region has 14 residues. Germline CDR1 SGDLS, CDR2 YYNGEE. The CDR3: CASSVAGGRTEAFF. The CDR3 coding sequence is TGTGCCAGCAGCGTAGCTGGGGGGAGGACTGAAGCTTTCTTT.

In its sample, this clone was seen a few times. The chain is built from TRBV11-2 and TRBJ2-1; unclear D gene. The V gene lost 4 bases and the J gene lost 9 bases, with 10 bases spanning the gap. Germline V gene sequence: CDR1 SGHAT, CDR2 FQNNGV. This CDR3 is built from 12 residues. CDR3 DNA sequence: TGTGCCAGCAGCTCCGGTTCTGCTGAGCAGTTCTTC. Translation: CASSSGSAEQFF.

This chain connects TRBV4-1 to TRBJ1-2; 10 nucleotides align to TRBD1. The V and J ends lost 0 bases and 8 bases, in that order; junction bases with no gene match: 6. Looked up from germline, CDR1 is MGHRA and CDR2 is YSYEKL. The length of the CDR3 is 15 residues. Here the CDR3 reads CASSQDQGQGIGYTF. CDR3 DNA sequence: TGCGCCAGCAGCCAAGATCAGGGACAGGGGATCGGCTACACCTTC.

In this sample, this clone turned up a few times. The rearrangement links TRBV29-1 to TRBJ2-2; 8 bases are a match to TRBD1. The junction had 1 base not matched to a gene; V was cut back by 4 bases and J by 3 bases. The CDR3 has 13 residues. Germline V CDR1 and CDR2: SQVTM, ANQGSEA. CDR3 loop: CSVVRGHTGELFF. CDR3 DNA: TGCAGCGTTGTCAGGGGGCACACCGGGGAGCTGTTTTTT.

The chain has TRBV27 and TRBJ2-3, with TRBD1 as a possible D gene (6 bases). Germline V gene lookup returns CDR1 MNHEY and CDR2 SMNVEV (reference sequence). The CDR3 loop spans 15 amino acids. The V and J ends lost 3 bases and 0 bases respectively, with 10 bases between them. The CDR3 coding sequence is TGTGCCAGCAGTTTTCAGGGGAAGAGCACAGATACGCAGTATTTT. Translation gives CASSFQGKSTDTQYF.

CDR3 sequence: CASSRADRANQPQHF. The DNA of the CDR3 is TGTGCCAGCTCGCGGGCCGACAGGGCCAATCAGCCCCAGCATTTT. This chain uses TRBV18 with TRBJ1-5; 7 bases fit TRBD1. The CDR3 spans 15 residues. The J segment lost 3 bases and the V segment lost 6 bases, leaving 8 bases of the junction unmatched. CDR1 and CDR2 (germline): KGHSH, LQKENI.

V gene TRBV10-3 combines with J gene TRBJ2-7; weak D call: TRBD2 (6 bases). The CDR3 consists of 12 residues. With 6 bases removed from V and 9 bases from J, the gap between germline ends came to 15 bases. The V gene's germline CDR1 is ENHRY and CDR2 SYGVKD. In DNA form, the CDR3 reads TGTGCCATCAGCGAGGGACTCGAAGGGCAGTACTTC. This encodes CAISEGLEGQYF.

J is TRBJ2-1 and V is TRBV28, with D perhaps TRBD1 (6 bases). The CDR3 consists of 14 residues. Germline lookup yields CDR1 MDHEN and CDR2 SYDVKM. Trimming cost V 6 bases and J 4 bases, with 13 bases left between them. This CDR3 is CASRQTDRYNEQFF. CDR3 coding DNA: TGTGCCAGCAGACAGACGGACAGATACAATGAGCAGTTCTTC.

The chain combines TRBV7-2 with TRBJ1-5; 10 bases are shared with TRBD1. Germline CDR1 reads SGHTA; CDR2 reads FQGNSA. The CDR3 is made up of 16 amino acids. V dropped 3 bases and J dropped 6; count of bases not matched to a gene: 8. The CDR3 region is CASSFNLRQGAQPQHF. The CDR3 DNA reads as TGTGCCAGCAGCTTTAACCTACGACAGGGGGCTCAGCCCCAGCATTTT.

The V call is TRBV30, the J call TRBJ2-7; 9 bases are shared with TRBD1. Germline V gives CDR1 GTSNPN, CDR2 SVGIG (reference sequence). The V gene end was trimmed by 2 bases and the J gene end by 6 bases; junction bases not matched to a gene: 5. The CDR3 has 13 residues. In DNA form, the CDR3 reads TGTGCCTGGAGTACGGGACAGGGATCCGAGCAGTACTTC. This encodes CAWSTGQGSEQYF.

The chain uses TRBV11-3 and TRBJ2-3; 9 bases are shared with TRBD1. CDR3 length equals 12 residues. Looked up from germline, CDR1 is SGHNT and CDR2 is YENEEA. J lost 12 bases, V lost 1 base, and 2 bases had no gene match. CDR3 protein: CASSLGGQGQYF. In DNA form, the CDR3 reads TGTGCCAGCAGCTTAGGGGGACAGGGACAGTATTTT.

V is TRBV30 and J is TRBJ2-5, with 10 bases identical to TRBD1. V was pared by 5 bases and J by 6 bases, with 9 bases of the junction left unmatched. The CDR3 consists of 14 residues. Germline CDR1 and CDR2: GTSNPN and SVGIG (reference sequence). The CDR3 region is CAWQMTGGGQTQYF. CDR3 DNA sequence: TGTGCCTGGCAAATGACAGGGGGCGGGCAGACCCAGTACTTC.

This clone was detected a few times. The V call is TRBV5-6, the J call TRBJ1-1; no reliable D call. This CDR3 comprises 11 residues. Germline V gene data show CDR1 as SGHDT and CDR2 as YYEEEE. The germline V and J ends were trimmed by 0 bases and 8 bases, with 5 bases remaining between them. In nucleotides, the CDR3 is TGTGCCAGCAGCTTGGAGCTGGAAGCTTTCTTT. Its protein is CASSLELEAFF.

The genes are TRBV10-3 and TRBJ2-7; 7 nucleotides agree with TRBD2. CDR3 length: 14 amino acids. Looked up from germline, CDR1 is ENHRY and CDR2 is SYGVKD. V was clipped by 8 bases and J by 2 bases; unmatched bases: 9. The CDR3 DNA reads TGTGCCATCTCGGTGGCGGGGGTTACCTACGAGCAGTACTTC. Amino acids: CAISVAGVTYEQYF.

The chain recombines TRBV19 with TRBJ2-5; 12 nucleotides line up with TRBD2. The CDR3 is 16 residues long. CDR1 is LNHDA, CDR2 SQIVND, per germline (reference sequence). V lost 5 bases and J lost 1; bases outside the gene matches: 5. The DNA of the CDR3 is TGTGCCAGTAGTCCCGGACTAGCGGGGACCCAAGAGACCCAGTACTTC. Translating it yields CASSPGLAGTQETQYF.

This CDR3 is CATSRDGTVNEKLFF. The CDR3 region has the DNA TGTGCCACCAGCAGAGATGGGACAGTTAATGAAAAACTGTTTTTT. The rearrangement links TRBV15 to TRBJ1-4, with 7 bases matching TRBD1. This CDR3 contains 15 residues. The trim removed 0 bases at V and 4 bases at J, leaving 2 bases unmatched. The germline V gene encodes CDR1 LNHNV and CDR2 YYDKDF (reference sequence).

J is TRBJ1-2 and V is TRBV4-1, with D possibly matching TRBD1 (5 bases). Between the trimmed V and J ends, which lost 3 bases and 6 bases, there was a span of 17 bases. Germline CDR1 reads MGHRA; CDR2 reads YSYEKL. This CDR3 comprises 15 residues. The CDR3: CASSHGAGFRNGYTF. The CDR3 DNA reads as TGCGCCAGCAGCCATGGGGCCGGATTTCGCAATGGCTACACCTTC.

The table lists this clone with a count of one. The chain couples TRBV29-1 to TRBJ1-6; 9 positions agree with TRBD1. Germline V gene data show CDR1 as SQVTM and CDR2 as ANQGSEA. With V trimmed by 3 bases and J by 10 bases, 4 bases remained unmatched. The length of the CDR3 is 13 residues. CDR3 loop: CSVEGQGLSPLHF. In DNA, the CDR3 is TGCAGCGTTGAGGGACAGGGTCTCTCACCCCTCCACTTT.

This chain connects TRBV4-1 to TRBJ2-2; 7 positions match TRBD1. Looked up from germline, CDR1 is MGHRA and CDR2 is YSYEKL. The CDR3 loop spans 17 amino acids. The J segment lost 4 bases and the V segment lost 3 bases, leaving 11 bases of the junction unmatched. CDR3 region: CASSHHEGTAGTGELFF. The CDR3, as DNA: TGCGCCAGCAGCCACCACGAAGGGACAGCTGGCACCGGGGAGCTGTTTTTT.

This chain connects TRBV7-9 to TRBJ2-3; D unclear. The CDR3 consists of 15 residues. CDR1 is SEHNR, CDR2 FQNEAQ, per germline (reference sequence). Between the trimmed V and J ends, which lost 1 base and 0 bases, there was a span of 8 bases. CDR3 protein: CASSLGSRSTDTQYF. DNA for the CDR3: TGTGCCAGCAGCTTAGGAAGCCGGAGCACAGATACGCAGTATTTT.

This clone was seen more than once but under ten times. This chain connects TRBV7-9 to TRBJ2-7; possible D gene TRBD2, 5 bases. V was clipped by 3 bases and J by 4 bases, with 7 bases between them. The CDR3 extends over 12 amino acids. CDR1 is SEHNR and CDR2 is FQNEAQ in the germline V gene (reference sequence). In DNA, the CDR3 is TGTGCCAGCAGCTTTCGCGGGTACGAGCAGTACTTC. This encodes CASSFRGYEQYF.

This clone has a handful of counts. The V gene is TRBV30, the J gene TRBJ2-2; 11 positions agree with TRBD2. Germline V gene data show CDR1 as GTSNPN and CDR2 as SVGIG (reference sequence). CDR3 length equals 14 residues. The junction had 2 bases not matched to a gene; V was cut back by 2 bases and J by 6 bases. The CDR3 DNA follows: TGTGCCTGGAGTAAGGGACTAGCGGCCGGGGAGCTGTTTTTT. Its translation is CAWSKGLAAGELFF.

The J gene is TRBJ1-5, the V gene TRBV19; D perhaps matches TRBD1 (5 bases). CDR3 length: 17 residues. Trimming stripped 7 bases from V and 3 bases from J, with 22 bases between. Germline loops: CDR1 LNHDA, CDR2 SQIVND (reference sequence). The CDR3 loop reads CASIPRVGTALNQPQHF. The CDR3 nucleotides read TGTGCCAGTATTCCACGCGTCGGGACGGCCCTCAATCAGCCCCAGCATTTT.

Written as DNA, the CDR3 is TGTGCCAGCAGTTATCCGGGACTAGCGGAAATAGAGACCCAGTACTTC. Encoded protein: CASSYPGLAEIETQYF. V gene TRBV6-6 combines with J gene TRBJ2-5; 11 bases map to TRBD2. Germline values: CDR1 MNHNY, CDR2 SVGAGI (reference sequence). This CDR3 is 16 amino acids long. V lost 3 bases to trimming and J lost 4 bases; unmatched junction nucleotides: 7.

The chain employs TRBV30 and TRBJ2-7; D unresolved. The V gene's germline CDR1 is GTSNPN and CDR2 SVGIG (reference sequence). V gave up 4 bases and J gave up 3 bases, with 19 bases separating them. This CDR3 is built from 15 residues. In DNA, the CDR3 is TGTGCCTGGAAAGAGATTCGAGGACCGCTCTACGAGCAGTACTTC. This translates into CAWKEIRGPLYEQYF.